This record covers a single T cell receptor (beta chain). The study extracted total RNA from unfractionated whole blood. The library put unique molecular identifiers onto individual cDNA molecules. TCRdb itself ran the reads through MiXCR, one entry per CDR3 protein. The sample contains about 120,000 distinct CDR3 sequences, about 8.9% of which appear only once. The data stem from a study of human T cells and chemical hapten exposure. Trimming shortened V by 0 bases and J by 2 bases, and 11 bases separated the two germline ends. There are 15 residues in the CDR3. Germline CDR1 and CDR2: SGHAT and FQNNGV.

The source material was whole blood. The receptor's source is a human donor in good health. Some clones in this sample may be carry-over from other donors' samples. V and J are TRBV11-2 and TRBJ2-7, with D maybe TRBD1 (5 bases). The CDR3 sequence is CASSLEGLGPYEQYF. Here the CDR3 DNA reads TGTGCCAGCAGCTTAGAGGGGCTGGGCCCCTACGAGCAGTACTTC. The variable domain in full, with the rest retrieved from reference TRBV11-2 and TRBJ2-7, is EAGVAQSPRYKIIEKRQSVAFWCNPISGHATLYWYQQILGQGPKLLIQFQNNGVVDDSQLPKDRFSAERLKGVDSTLKIQPAKLEDSAVYLCASSLEGLGPYEQYFGPGTRLTVT.